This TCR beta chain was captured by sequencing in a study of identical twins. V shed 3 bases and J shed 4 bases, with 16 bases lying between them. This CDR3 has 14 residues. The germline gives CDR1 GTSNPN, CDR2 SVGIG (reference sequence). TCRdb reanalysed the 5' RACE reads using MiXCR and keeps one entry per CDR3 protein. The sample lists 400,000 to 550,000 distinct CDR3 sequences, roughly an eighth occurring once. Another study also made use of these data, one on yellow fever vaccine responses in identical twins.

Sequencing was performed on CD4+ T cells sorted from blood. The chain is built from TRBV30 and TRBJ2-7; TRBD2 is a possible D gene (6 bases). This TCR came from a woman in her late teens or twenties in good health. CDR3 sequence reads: CAWRIAAPRYEQYF. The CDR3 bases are TGTGCCTGGAGAATAGCGGCGCCTCGGTACGAGCAGTACTTC.